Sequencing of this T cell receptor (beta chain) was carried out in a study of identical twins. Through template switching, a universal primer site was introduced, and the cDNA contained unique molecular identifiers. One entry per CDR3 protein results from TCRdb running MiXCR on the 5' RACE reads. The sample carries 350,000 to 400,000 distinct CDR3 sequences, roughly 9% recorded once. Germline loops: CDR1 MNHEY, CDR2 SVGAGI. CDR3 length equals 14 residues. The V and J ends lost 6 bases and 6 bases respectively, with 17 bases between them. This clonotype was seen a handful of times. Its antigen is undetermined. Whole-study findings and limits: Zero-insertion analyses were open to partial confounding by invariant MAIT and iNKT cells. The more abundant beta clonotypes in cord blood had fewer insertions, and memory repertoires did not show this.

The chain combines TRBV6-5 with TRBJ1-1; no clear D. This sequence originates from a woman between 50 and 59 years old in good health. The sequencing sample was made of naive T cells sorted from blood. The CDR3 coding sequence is TGTGCCAGCAGGCTTGGGCGGCTAAACCCTGAAGCTTTCTTT. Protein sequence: CASRLGRLNPEAFF.